Below, 19 T cell receptor beta chains from the same sample are listed, as sequenced in a study of T-cell memory formation after mild COVID-19. TCRdb analysed the 5' RACE reads with MiXCR anew, one entry per CDR3 protein. The table includes 150,000 or so distinct CDR3 sequences, 11% detected once. The material sequenced was PBMCs or a T cell subset sorted from them (not recorded which). Receptor source: a man aged 18 to 29 who had mild COVID-19 (a few samples of this study predate the infection). Cell type and time point are not known.

This clonotype was counted many times. V gene TRBV20-1 combines with J gene TRBJ2-7; no clear D gene. V was clipped by 0 bases and J by 6 bases, with 6 bases between them. The CDR3 contains 11 residues. Germline lookup yields CDR1 DFQATT and CDR2 SNEGSKA (reference sequence). CDR3 sequence reads: CSARDGSEQYF. In DNA, the CDR3 is TGCAGTGCTAGAGATGGGTCCGAGCAGTACTTC.

The CDR3 coding sequence is TGTGCCAGCAGCCAAGACCTAGCGGGGGGCACAGATACGCAGTATTTT. Translation gives CASSQDLAGGTDTQYF. V and J are TRBV4-2 and TRBJ2-3, with 10 positions matching TRBD2. Germline assignment: CDR1 LGHNA and CDR2 YNFKEQ. This CDR3 contains 16 residues. The V gene end was trimmed by 0 bases and the J gene end by 1 base; junction bases not matched to a gene: 1.

The chain links TRBV28 to TRBJ1-2; D gene unclear. From germline, CDR1 is MDHEN and CDR2 SYDVKM. The CDR3 spans 13 residues. The germline V and J ends were trimmed by 7 bases and 4 bases, with 13 bases remaining between them. The CDR3 DNA follows: TGTGCCAGCACCTCATTCGTTCCCTATGGCTACACCTTC. Protein product: CASTSFVPYGYTF.

Note on this clonotype: The DNA is omitted, as the CDR3 cannot be located on it reliably, and the CDR3 follows TCRdb's listing. The chain is built from TRBV5-5 and TRBJ2-5. Germline loops: CDR1 SGHKS, CDR2 YYEKEE (reference sequence). The CDR3 extends over 14 residues, inclusive of both ends. CDR3 region: CASSFGPGGETQYF.

This clonotype was seen a handful of times. The rearrangement joins TRBV23-1 to TRBJ2-7, with 8 bases aligning to TRBD2. TRBV23-1 is an open reading frame whose function is uncertain. The CDR3 is made up of 18 amino acids. With V trimmed by 8 bases and J by 3 bases, 21 bases remained unmatched. The CDR3 region has the DNA TGCGCCAGCGGTTGTCCGTGGCTAGCGGGCCTTGTGGGCTACGAGCAGTACTTC. Translated: CASGCPWLAGLVGYEQYF.

Notes on this clonotype: One junction end does not reproduce the germline sequence, and a read error may be involved. J is TRBJ2-3 and V is TRBV7-7; D is possibly TRBD1 (6 bases). Germline CDR1 is SSHAT and CDR2 is FNYEAQ (reference sequence). The CDR3 runs to 14 residues. The CDR3 spells CASSLSRGPDTQYF. CDR3 nucleotides: TGTGCTAGCAGCTTGAGCAGGGGCCCAGATACGCAGTATTTT.

The gene calls are TRBV29-1 and TRBJ1-2; TRBD1 agrees at 7 bases. The CDR3 runs to 11 residues. From germline, CDR1 is SQVTM and CDR2 ANQGSEA. J gave up 5 bases and V 7 bases, and 4 bases lay outside the gene matches. CDR3 region: CSATTGYGYTF. CDR3 bases: TGCAGCGCCACGACAGGGTATGGCTACACCTTC. Based on the CDR3 plus reference TRBV29-1 and TRBJ1-2, the full variable domain is SAVISQKPSRDICQRGTSLTIQCQVDSQVTMMFWYRQQPGQSLTLIATANQGSEATYESGFVIDKFPISRPNLTFSTLTVSNMSPEDSSIYLCSATTGYGYTFGSGTRLTVV.

This clonotype was counted only a few times. V usage is TRBV19 and J usage is TRBJ1-1; D unclear. V was cut by 4 bases and J by 4 bases, with 10 bases left in between. The CDR3 runs 13 residues. Looked up from germline, CDR1 is LNHDA and CDR2 is SQIVND (reference sequence). The CDR3 region has the DNA TGTGCCAGTAGTAACCATGAGCTCACTGAAGCTTTCTTT. Its translation is CASSNHELTEAFF.

The chain carries TRBV6-6 and TRBJ1-5; 7 bases agree with TRBD1. The V and J ends lost 5 bases and 6 bases, in that order; junction bases with no gene match: 7. The CDR3 is 14 residues long. Germline loops: CDR1 MNHNY, CDR2 SVGAGI (reference sequence). The DNA for the CDR3 is TGTGCCAGCAGTCCCCAGGGGGTTAGTCAGCCCCAGCATTTT. It is translated as CASSPQGVSQPQHF.

The sample holds a few counts of this clonotype. The J gene is TRBJ2-1, the V gene TRBV4-1; D might be TRBD1 (6 bases). Trimming removed 4 bases at V and 8 bases at J, with 12 bases between. CDR1 MGHRA and CDR2 YSYEKL come from the germline V gene. The CDR3 is made up of 13 amino acids. CDR3 DNA: TGCGCCAGCAGCCTTCAGGGGATGGATGAGCAGTTCTTC. It specifies CASSLQGMDEQFF.

The chain employs TRBV9 and TRBJ1-5; tentative D call: TRBD1 (5 bases). The CDR3 consists of 14 residues. From germline, CDR1 is SGDLS and CDR2 YYNGEE. Trimming shortened V by 0 bases and J by 9 bases, and 13 bases separated the two germline ends. For the CDR3, the DNA is TGTGCCAGCAGCGTAGCTGCGGGGGATCGGCCCCAGCATTTT. Its protein product is CASSVAAGDRPQHF.

This clonotype has only a few counts. This chain connects TRBV5-1 to TRBJ2-2; D may be TRBD2 (5 bases). V lost 0 bases and J 5 bases, leaving 14 bases between the germline ends. Germline CDR1 is SGHRS and CDR2 is YFSETQ. This CDR3 comprises 16 residues. CDR3 DNA sequence: TGCGCCAGCAGCTTGGATCCTGGGCCGGGAACCGGGGAGCTGTTTTTT. Translation: CASSLDPGPGTGELFF.

The table lists this clonotype with a few counts. This sequence joins TRBV20-1 and TRBJ1-4, with D uncertain. The CDR3 spans 11 residues. Trimming stripped 6 bases from V and 1 base from J, with 3 bases between. From germline, CDR1 is DFQATT and CDR2 SNEGSKA (reference sequence). The CDR3 here is CSALTNEKLFF. The DNA of the CDR3 is TGCAGTGCACTAACTAATGAAAAACTGTTTTTT.

This clonotype was seen ten or more times. This chain connects TRBV18 to TRBJ2-7; 11 nucleotides match TRBD1. The trim removed 3 bases at V and 2 bases at J, leaving 3 bases unmatched. This CDR3 has 15 amino acids. Per germline, CDR1 KGHSH and CDR2 LQKENI. CDR3 sequence reads: CASSPGQGETYEQYF. The CDR3 nucleotides read TGTGCCAGCTCACCGGGACAGGGGGAAACCTACGAGCAGTACTTC.

The chain links TRBV5-1 to TRBJ2-3; 10 bases fit TRBD1. The CDR3 is 15 amino acids. With 0 bases clipped from V and 5 bases from J, the junction kept 3 bases outside the gene matches. Per the germline V gene, CDR1 is SGHRS and CDR2 is YFSETQ. The chain's CDR3 is CASSLGQGAGDTQYF. The CDR3 coding sequence is TGCGCCAGCAGCTTGGGACAGGGGGCTGGAGATACGCAGTATTTT.

The chain has TRBV25-1 and TRBJ2-6, with D maybe TRBD2 (5 bases). There are 17 residues in the CDR3. Germline V gene sequence: CDR1 MGHDK, CDR2 SYGVNS. V shed 10 bases and J shed 2 bases, with 21 bases lying between them. The CDR3 sequence: CATPRGEGPTGANVLTF. The CDR3 DNA follows: TGTGCCACCCCCCGGGGAGAGGGTCCTACTGGGGCCAACGTCCTGACTTTC.

V gene TRBV5-5 combines with J gene TRBJ2-5, with D unclear. CDR3 length equals 16 residues. Deletions cut 0 bases from V and 2 bases from J, with 14 bases between. CDR1 is SGHKS, CDR2 YYEKEE, per germline (reference sequence). CDR3 loop: CASSLAETRTQETQYF. CDR3 nucleotide sequence: TGTGCCAGCAGCTTGGCGGAAACCCGAACTCAAGAGACCCAGTACTTC.

This clonotype was observed a few times. V and J are TRBV7-2 and TRBJ2-7, with 7 bases lining up with TRBD1. Germline-derived CDR1 and CDR2 are SGHTA and FQGNSA. The trim removed 6 bases at V and 9 bases at J, leaving 8 bases unmatched. The CDR3 is 12 amino acids. The CDR3 loop reads CASRIGQAVQYF. Here the CDR3 DNA reads TGTGCCAGCAGAATCGGACAGGCCGTGCAGTACTTC.

This clonotype was observed a handful of times. J is TRBJ2-3 and V is TRBV7-2; D possibly uses TRBD1 or TRBD2 (5 bases each). The CDR3 has 15 amino acids. Germline assignment: CDR1 SGHTA and CDR2 FQGNSA. V lost 4 bases, J lost 2 bases, and 13 bases lay in between. DNA of the CDR3: TGTGCCAGCAGCTCCCCCGGGACCACCACAGATACGCAGTATTTT. Protein: CASSSPGTTTDTQYF.